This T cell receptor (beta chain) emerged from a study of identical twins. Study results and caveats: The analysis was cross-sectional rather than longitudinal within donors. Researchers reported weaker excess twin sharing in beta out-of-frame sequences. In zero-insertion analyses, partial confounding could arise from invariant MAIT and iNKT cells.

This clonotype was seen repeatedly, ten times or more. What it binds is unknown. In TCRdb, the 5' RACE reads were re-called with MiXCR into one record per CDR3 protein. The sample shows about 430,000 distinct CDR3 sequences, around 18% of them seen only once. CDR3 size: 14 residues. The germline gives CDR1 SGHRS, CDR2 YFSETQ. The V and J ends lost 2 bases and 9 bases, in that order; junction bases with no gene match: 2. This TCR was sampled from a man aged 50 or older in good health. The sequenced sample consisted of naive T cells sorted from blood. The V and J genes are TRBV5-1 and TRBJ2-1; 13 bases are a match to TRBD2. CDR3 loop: CASSLGLAGAEQFF. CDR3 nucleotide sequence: TGCGCCAGCAGCTTAGGACTAGCGGGAGCTGAGCAGTTCTTC.